Listed below are T cell receptor beta chains from one sample, sequenced in a study of T-cell reconstitution after alpha-beta-depleted transplantation in children. MiXCR, applied by TCRdb to the PCR reads, yields one record per CDR3 protein. The data show a few hundred thousand distinct CDR3 sequences, roughly 13% seen once. Sequences were derived from PBMCs, mostly from graft donor cells, sampled 360 days after TCRalphabeta/CD19-depleted stem cell transplant. These TCRs come from a male patient younger than 18 who had a stem cell transplant for acute myeloid leukemia, so the T cells may come from the graft donor. CDR3s include the opening cysteine and the closing phenylalanine or tryptophan. A D gene is named only where the DNA matches it firmly. Clone sizes are given selectively: once, few, many, or a class where the clone is expanded.

J gene: TRBJ2-1; clone size: .; D gene: TRBD2; V gene: TRBV2; CDR3 DNA: TGTGCCAGCAGTTCGGGGGAGGGCCTACGCAATGAGCAGTTCTTC; CDR3 protein: CASSSGEGLRNEQFF
J gene: TRBJ2-1; clone size: .; D gene: TRBD2; V gene: TRBV4-1; CDR3 DNA: TGCGCCAGCAGCCAAGAAAGTGGTTGGGGACTAGCGGGATCCTACAATGAGCAGTTCTTC; CDR3 protein: CASSQESGWGLAGSYNEQFF
J gene: TRBJ2-7; clone size: .; D gene: .; V gene: TRBV29-1; CDR3 DNA: TGCAGCGTTCGGCAGACACTAACCTACGAGCAGTACTTC; CDR3 protein: CSVRQTLTYEQYF
J gene: TRBJ2-3; clone size: few; D gene: .; V gene: TRBV4-1; CDR3 DNA: TGCGCCAGCAGCCAAGATCAGAGTTGGAACACAGATACGCAGTATTTT; CDR3 protein: CASSQDQSWNTDTQYF
J gene: TRBJ2-6; clone size: many; D gene: .; V gene: TRBV7-9; CDR3 DNA: TGTGCCAGCAGCTTAGTTGGGGCCAACGTCCTGACTTTC; CDR3 protein: CASSLVGANVLTF
J gene: TRBJ2-2; clone size: once; D gene: TRBD1; V gene: TRBV7-6; CDR3 DNA: TGTGCCAGCAGCTTCAAGATAGGGGGCGTCACCGGGGAGCTGTTTTTT; CDR3 protein: CASSFKIGGVTGELFF
J gene: TRBJ1-1; clone size: .; D gene: .; V gene: TRBV28; CDR3 DNA: TGTGCCAGCAGTCAGCACTTGGCGTGGGGGACTGAAGCTTTCTTT; CDR3 protein: CASSQHLAWGTEAFF
J gene: TRBJ2-1; clone size: many; D gene: .; V gene: TRBV19; CDR3 DNA: TGTGCCAGTAGTATAGGAAGGGAACTTTCCTACAATGAGCAGTTCTTC; CDR3 protein: CASSIGRELSYNEQFF
J gene: TRBJ2-5; clone size: .; D gene: .; V gene: TRBV29-1; CDR3 DNA: TGCAGCGTTGAAGCCAGGGGGGTAGGGACCCAGTACTTC; CDR3 protein: CSVEARGVGTQYF
J gene: TRBJ2-7; clone size: many; D gene: .; V gene: TRBV29-1; CDR3 DNA: TGCAGCACCGGGGAGGTCCACGAGCAGTACTTC; CDR3 protein: CSTGEVHEQYF
J gene: TRBJ1-2; clone size: many; D gene: TRBD1; V gene: TRBV27; CDR3 DNA: TGTGCCAGCAGTACCCGGGACAGGGGGCGGAATGGCTACACCTTC; CDR3 protein: CASSTRDRGRNGYTF
J gene: TRBJ2-1; clone size: .; D gene: TRBD2; V gene: TRBV15; CDR3 DNA: TGTGCCACCAGCAGTCCCGGGACTAGCCTATACAATGAGCAGTTCTTC; CDR3 protein: CATSSPGTSLYNEQFF
J gene: TRBJ2-7; clone size: .; D gene: .; V gene: TRBV21-1; CDR3 DNA: TGTGCCAGCAGCCCCCGGGACCCCGACTATAGGGAGCAGTACTTC; CDR3 protein: CASSPRDPDYREQYF
J gene: TRBJ2-2; clone size: many; D gene: .; V gene: TRBV29-1; CDR3 DNA: TGCAGCGTTGAAGATGGGGCCAGGGCGAACACCGGGGAGCTGTTTTTT; CDR3 protein: CSVEDGARANTGELFF
J gene: TRBJ1-2; clone size: .; D gene: TRBD1; V gene: TRBV4-2; CDR3 DNA: TGTGCCAGCAGCCCCGAGGGGGAGGGGGCAGGCGTCTATGGCTACACCTTC; CDR3 protein: CASSPEGEGAGVYGYTF
J gene: TRBJ2-1; clone size: few; D gene: TRBD1; V gene: TRBV12-3/TRBV12-4; CDR3 DNA: TGTGCTACAGTGACCGGGACAGGGAGCGATGAGCAGTTCTTC; CDR3 protein: CATVTGTGSDEQFF
J gene: TRBJ2-7; clone size: many; D gene: .; V gene: TRBV10-3; CDR3 DNA: TGTGCCATCAGCTCTCAGGGGTACTACTACGAGCAGTACTTC; CDR3 protein: CAISSQGYYYEQYF
J gene: TRBJ2-7; clone size: .; D gene: TRBD1; V gene: TRBV28; CDR3 DNA: TGTGCCAGCAGTCGGACAGGGGTTGCTGAGCAGTACTTC; CDR3 protein: CASSRTGVAEQYF
J gene: TRBJ2-6; clone size: many; D gene: .; V gene: TRBV3-1; CDR3 DNA: TGTGCCAGCAGCTCTACCTCGACAGAATTCTCTGGGGCCAACGTCCTGACTTTC; CDR3 protein: CASSSTSTEFSGANVLTF
J gene: TRBJ2-7; clone size: .; D gene: .; V gene: TRBV15; CDR3 DNA: TGTGCCACCAGCAGAGGTTGGGGGCATGTGAGCTCCTACGAGCAGTACTTC; CDR3 protein: CATSRGWGHVSSYEQYF
J gene: TRBJ2-7; clone size: few; D gene: .; V gene: TRBV10-3; CDR3 DNA: TGTGCCATCAGTGAGCCCCCCTACGAGCAGTACTTC; CDR3 protein: CAISEPPYEQYF
J gene: TRBJ1-3; clone size: few; D gene: .; V gene: TRBV6-5; CDR3 DNA: TGTGCCAGCGGAACTTCTGGAAACACCATATATTTT; CDR3 protein: CASGTSGNTIYF
J gene: TRBJ1-1; clone size: .; D gene: TRBD1; V gene: TRBV28; CDR3 DNA: TGTGCCAGCAGCCGCAGACAGGGAGGGACTGAAGCTTTCTTT; CDR3 protein: CASSRRQGGTEAFF
J gene: TRBJ2-1; clone size: .; D gene: TRBD2; V gene: TRBV20-1; CDR3 DNA: TGCAGTGGCGCGGGACTAGCGTTATCCTACAATGAGCAGTTCTTC; CDR3 protein: CSGAGLALSYNEQFF
J gene: TRBJ2-2; clone size: .; D gene: TRBD2; V gene: TRBV27; CDR3 DNA: TGTGCCAGCAGTCTAGCGGGAGTCGACACCGGGGAGCTGTTTTTT; CDR3 protein: CASSLAGVDTGELFF
J gene: TRBJ2-7; clone size: few; D gene: .; V gene: TRBV28; CDR3 DNA: TGTGCCAGCAGTTACCGCGCCTCAGGGATCTCCTACGAGCAGTACTTC; CDR3 protein: CASSYRASGISYEQYF
J gene: TRBJ2-5; clone size: many; D gene: .; V gene: TRBV29-1; CDR3 DNA: TGCAGCGGTAAGAGTAGATTCGTGGAGACCCAGTACTTC; CDR3 protein: CSGKSRFVETQYF
J gene: TRBJ2-5; clone size: .; D gene: .; V gene: TRBV7-9; CDR3 DNA: TGTGCCAGCAGCTTAGTAATGGAGACCCAGTACTTC; CDR3 protein: CASSLVMETQYF
J gene: TRBJ2-1; clone size: .; D gene: TRBD2; V gene: TRBV20-1; CDR3 DNA: TGCAGTGCTTCCGGGACTAGCGGGAGCCTCTCCTACAATGAGCAGTTCTTC; CDR3 protein: CSASGTSGSLSYNEQFF
J gene: TRBJ2-7; clone size: few; D gene: .; V gene: TRBV20-1; CDR3 DNA: TGCAGTGCTAGGTACATTTCCTCCTACGAGCAGTACTTC; CDR3 protein: CSARYISSYEQYF
J gene: TRBJ2-2; clone size: few; D gene: TRBD2; V gene: TRBV12-3/TRBV12-4; CDR3 DNA: TGTGCCAGCAGTTTAGAGTCTAGCGGGAGGCCTAACACCGGGGAGCTGTTTTTT; CDR3 protein: CASSLESSGRPNTGELFF
J gene: TRBJ2-7; clone size: .; D gene: .; V gene: TRBV5-1; CDR3 DNA: TGCGCCAGCAGCTTAATAAGACGAACACAGGTTCCCTCCTACGAGCAGTACTTC; CDR3 protein: CASSLIRRTQVPSYEQYF
J gene: TRBJ2-7; clone size: few; D gene: .; V gene: TRBV7-8; CDR3 DNA: TGTGCCAGCAGCCACACGAGAGGGCACGACGAGCAGTACTTC; CDR3 protein: CASSHTRGHDEQYF
J gene: TRBJ2-7; clone size: .; D gene: TRBD2; V gene: TRBV28; CDR3 DNA: TGCGGGACGGGGGGGCCTTTCTACGAGCAGTACTTC; CDR3 protein: CGTGGPFYEQYF
J gene: TRBJ1-1; clone size: .; D gene: TRBD1; V gene: TRBV4-3; CDR3 DNA: TGCGCCAGCAGCCAAGAAGGCAGGGGGGAGACTGAAGCTTTCTTT; CDR3 protein: CASSQEGRGETEAFF
J gene: TRBJ2-1; clone size: .; D gene: .; V gene: TRBV20-1; CDR3 DNA: TGCAGTGCTAGTAGGGAGCAGTTCTTC; CDR3 protein: CSASREQFF
J gene: TRBJ2-6; clone size: .; D gene: .; V gene: TRBV28; CDR3 DNA: TGTGCCAGCAGTTCCCCGAGGGCCTCTGGGGCCAACGTCCTGACTTTC; CDR3 protein: CASSSPRASGANVLTF
J gene: TRBJ2-7; clone size: .; D gene: .; V gene: TRBV12-3/TRBV12-4; CDR3 DNA: TGTGCCAGCAGTTTTAACCCCATTTACGAGCAGTACTTC; CDR3 protein: CASSFNPIYEQYF
J gene: TRBJ1-5; clone size: few; D gene: .; V gene: TRBV18; CDR3 DNA: TGTGCCAGCTCACGGACAGATAGCAATCAGCCCCAGCATTTT; CDR3 protein: CASSRTDSNQPQHF
J gene: TRBJ2-7; clone size: few; D gene: .; V gene: TRBV24-1; CDR3 DNA: TGTGCCACCAGTGACCCGCGACAGGACCTTCCGGGTGAGCAGTACTTC; CDR3 protein: CATSDPRQDLPGEQYF
J gene: TRBJ2-5; clone size: few; D gene: .; V gene: TRBV24-1; CDR3 DNA: TGTGCCACCAGTGATGGGGCATTCCAAGAGACCCAGTACTTC; CDR3 protein: CATSDGAFQETQYF
J gene: TRBJ1-5; clone size: many; D gene: .; V gene: TRBV20-1; CDR3 DNA: TGCAGTGCTAGAATACCCAATCAGCCCCAGCATTTT; CDR3 protein: CSARIPNQPQHF
J gene: TRBJ2-5; clone size: few; D gene: .; V gene: TRBV20-1; CDR3 DNA: TGCAGTGCCCGGGGGCCCCATCCTAGCGTTGAGACCCAGTACTTC; CDR3 protein: CSARGPHPSVETQYF
J gene: TRBJ2-6; clone size: few; D gene: TRBD2; V gene: TRBV18; CDR3 DNA: TGTGCCAGCTCACAAGGGGAGGGCAACGTCCTGACTTTC; CDR3 protein: CASSQGEGNVLTF
J gene: TRBJ2-6; clone size: many; D gene: .; V gene: TRBV29-1; CDR3 DNA: TGCAGCGTTGACACAGGGTTCTCTGGGGCCAACGTCCTGACTTTC; CDR3 protein: CSVDTGFSGANVLTF
J gene: TRBJ2-7; clone size: few; D gene: TRBD1; V gene: TRBV11-2; CDR3 DNA: TGTGCCAGCAGCTTAGATCAGGGGGTTTGGACTTTTAGGACCTACGAGCAGTACTTC; CDR3 protein: CASSLDQGVWTFRTYEQYF